These 29 T cell receptor beta chains originate from one sample sequenced in a study of cytotoxic CD8 clonotypes in ibrutinib-treated CLL. Using immunoSEQ multiplex PCR, the repertoire was profiled, and TCRdb retains in-frame clones only, with some absent. The sample lists around 250,000 clones; 70% were seen once. The sample here was PBMCs, taken after 24 months of ibrutinib treatment. The receptors were gathered from a human donor with chronic lymphocytic leukemia.

The CDR3 loop is CASSPPSYEQYF. The CDR3, as DNA: TGTGCCAGCAGCCCCCCGAGCTACGAGCAGTACTTC. V is TRBV5-5 and J is TRBJ2-7; D is unclear. Trimming took off 4 bases at V and 3 bases at J, with 8 bases between the two ends. CDR1 is SGHKS and CDR2 is YYEKEE in the germline V gene (reference sequence). The CDR3 spans 12 residues.

This clone turned up a few times. V and J are TRBV27 and TRBJ2-7; maybe TRBD1 (6 bases). The CDR3 extends over 12 amino acids. Germline V CDR1 and CDR2: MNHEY, SMNVEV (reference sequence). Between the trimmed V and J ends, which lost 4 bases and 6 bases, there was a span of 10 bases. CDR3 residues: CASSYGQSEQYF. CDR3 DNA: TGTGCCAGCAGTTACGGACAGTCCGAGCAGTACTTC.

The chain is built from TRBV28 and TRBJ2-7, with a possible D match to TRBD1 (5 bases). CDR1 is MDHEN, CDR2 SYDVKM, per germline. Trimming took off 4 bases at V and 0 bases at J, with 10 bases between the two ends. This CDR3 is built from 14 residues. CDR3 loop: CASSSVDSSYEQYF. The CDR3 bases are TGTGCCAGCAGTTCAGTTGACAGCTCCTACGAGCAGTACTTC.

The rearrangement uses TRBV28 and TRBJ2-7; 8 nucleotides line up with TRBD1. J lost 9 bases, V lost 6 bases, and 7 bases had no gene match. The CDR3 runs to 12 residues. Germline values: CDR1 MDHEN, CDR2 SYDVKM. The CDR3 bases are TGTGCCAGCAGGGAAGCCGGGACAGGGCAGTACTTC. Translation gives CASREAGTGQYF.

The chain couples TRBV20-1 to TRBJ2-3; D remains unclear. Germline CDR1 and CDR2: DFQATT and SNEGSKA (reference sequence). This CDR3 comprises 10 residues. V was cut by 6 bases and J by 6 bases, with 7 bases left in between. The CDR3 bases are TGCAGTGCCCCACTGGATACGCAGTATTTT. Protein product: CSAPLDTQYF.

This chain joins TRBV9 and TRBJ2-2, with D possibly being TRBD1 (5 bases). Per the germline V gene, CDR1 is SGDLS and CDR2 is YYNGEE. The ends were cut back, 0 bases at V and 9 bases at J, with 18 bases in the middle. CDR3 length equals 16 residues. The CDR3 here is CASSVGQPRSSWELFF. The CDR3 nucleotides are TGTGCCAGCAGCGTAGGACAGCCTAGATCAAGTTGGGAGCTGTTTTTT.

In its sample, this clone was seen a few times. The CDR3 DNA reads TGTGCCATCTCAGGGACAGGGGCTTTGGATACGCAGTATTTT. This encodes CAISGTGALDTQYF. V usage is TRBV10-3 and J usage is TRBJ2-3; 10 bases align to TRBD1. The CDR3 consists of 14 residues. Germline CDR1 is ENHRY and CDR2 is SYGVKD. Trimming took 8 bases from V and 6 from J; bases not matched to a gene: 8.

The chain combines TRBV4-2 with TRBJ2-7, with TRBD2 identical over 11 bases. The CDR3 runs 16 residues. The trim removed 2 bases at V and 2 bases at J, leaving 5 bases unmatched. The germline V gene has CDR1 LGHNA and CDR2 YNFKEQ. The CDR3 DNA sequence: TGTGCCAGCAGCCAAACGACTAGCGGGGCTACCTACGAGCAGTACTTC. Translated: CASSQTTSGATYEQYF.

The chain joins TRBV5-1 to TRBJ2-6; 9 nucleotides match TRBD1. From germline, CDR1 is SGHRS and CDR2 YFSETQ. The trim removed 4 bases at V and 3 bases at J, leaving 8 bases unmatched. The CDR3 is made up of 17 amino acids. CDR3 loop: CASSPGTGYGGANVLTF. The CDR3 DNA reads as TGCGCCAGCAGCCCCGGGACAGGGTACGGTGGGGCCAACGTCCTGACTTTC.

The chain joins TRBV5-4 to TRBJ1-4, with TRBD1 matching 7 bases. Germline V gives CDR1 SGHNT, CDR2 YYREEE (reference sequence). Losses at the gene ends were 4 bases for V and 0 bases for J; bases not matched to a gene: 6. This CDR3 contains 16 residues. In DNA, the CDR3 is TGTGCCAGCAGCCCGGGGACAGCTGCAACTAATGAAAAACTGTTTTTT. This translates into CASSPGTAATNEKLFF.

J is TRBJ1-1 and V is TRBV28, with 7 positions matching TRBD1. CDR1 MDHEN and CDR2 SYDVKM come from the germline V gene. V gave up 6 bases and J gave up 3 bases; unmatched junction bases: 13. The CDR3 is 16 residues long. The CDR3: CASSLTPGGADTEAFF. The CDR3 DNA is TGTGCCAGCAGCCTAACCCCAGGGGGTGCGGACACTGAAGCTTTCTTT.

The chain combines TRBV5-4 with TRBJ2-7; weak D call: TRBD2 (6 bases). This CDR3 contains 15 residues. Germline CDR1 and CDR2: SGHNT and YYREEE (reference sequence). The germline V and J ends were trimmed by 0 bases and 2 bases, with 12 bases remaining between them. The CDR3 spells CASSLDLTGAYEQYF. The CDR3 bases are TGTGCCAGCAGCTTGGATCTGACGGGGGCCTACGAGCAGTACTTC.

V and J are TRBV4-3 and TRBJ2-5; TRBD1 or TRBD2 may be the D gene (5 bases each). Trimming cost V 3 bases and J 5 bases, with 13 bases left between them. CDR1 and CDR2 (germline): LGHNA, YSLEER. The CDR3 has 14 amino acids. The CDR3 protein is CASSHGDLLETQYF. The CDR3 DNA reads as TGCGCCAGCAGCCATGGGGACCTCCTTGAGACCCAGTACTTC.

This chain links TRBV7-2 with TRBJ1-4; a weak D match, TRBD1 (5 bases). The V gene's germline CDR1 is SGHTA and CDR2 FQGNSA. The CDR3 contains 14 residues. The V end lost 1 base, the J end lost 7 bases, and 10 bases lay between the germline ends. CDR3 bases: TGTGCCAGCAGCTTAGTTGGGGGTAGTGAAAAACTGTTTTTT. It encodes CASSLVGGSEKLFF.

The chain is built from TRBV19 and TRBJ1-4; 8 bases map to TRBD1. V lost 5 bases and J lost 5; bases outside the gene matches: 4. This CDR3 is built from 14 residues. Germline V gives CDR1 LNHDA, CDR2 SQIVND (reference sequence). Here the CDR3 reads CASSGTGANEKLFF. The CDR3 DNA reads as TGTGCCAGTAGTGGGACAGGCGCCAATGAAAAACTGTTTTTT.

This chain links TRBV29-1 with TRBJ2-1; 10 bases line up with TRBD2. V lost 1 base to trimming and J lost 9 bases; unmatched junction nucleotides: 12. Germline V CDR1 and CDR2: SQVTM, ANQGSEA. The CDR3 is 16 amino acids. The CDR3, as DNA: TGCAGCGTTGAAGCAACCGGGACTAGCGTTCGAGGTGAGCAGTTCTTC. Its translation is CSVEATGTSVRGEQFF.

The chain has TRBV4-3 and TRBJ2-1; TRBD1 or TRBD2 may be the D gene (5 bases each). Trimming left V 0 bases short and J 10 bases short, with 19 bases between. Germline CDR1 and CDR2: LGHNA and YSLEER. This CDR3 is 16 amino acids long. CDR3 sequence: CASSQDTPGPQKEQFF. In DNA, the CDR3 is TGCGCCAGCAGCCAAGACACACCGGGACCCCAAAAAGAGCAGTTCTTC.

This clone has more than one count but fewer than ten. This chain connects TRBV30 to TRBJ1-5; maybe TRBD1 (5 bases). Germline V CDR1 and CDR2: GTSNPN, SVGIG (reference sequence). The CDR3 runs to 12 residues. Trimming shortened V by 7 bases and J by 4 bases, and 11 bases separated the two germline ends. Here the CDR3 reads CASGGGNQPQHF. In DNA form, the CDR3 reads TGTGCCTCCGGGGGGGGGAATCAGCCCCAGCATTTT.

This clone was counted between two and nine times. CDR3 nucleotides: TGTGCCAGCAGTTTATTGGACAAAGAGACCCAGTACTTC. Protein product: CASSLLDKETQYF. This rearrangement joins TRBV28 to TRBJ2-5, with a tentative D call TRBD1 (5 bases). In germline, CDR1 is MDHEN, CDR2 SYDVKM. CDR3 length: 13 residues. Between the trimmed V and J ends, which lost 1 base and 3 bases, there was a span of 6 bases.

The chain is built from TRBV28 and TRBJ2-7; D call uncertain. CDR1 and CDR2 (germline): MDHEN, SYDVKM. This CDR3 comprises 14 residues. The germline V and J ends were trimmed by 4 bases and 1 base, with 11 bases remaining between them. CDR3 DNA sequence: TGTGCCAGCAGTTGGACGGTTAGTTCCTACGAGCAGTACTTC. This sequence encodes CASSWTVSSYEQYF. Supplemented by reference TRBV28 and TRBJ2-7, the full variable domain reads DVKVTQSSRYLVKRTGEKVFLECVQDMDHENMFWYRQDPGLGLRLIYFSYDVKMKEKGDIPEGYSVSREKKERFSLILESASTNQTSMYLCASSWTVSSYEQYFGPGTRLTVT.

This chain joins TRBV28 and TRBJ1-2; 10 positions agree with TRBD1. Trimming cost V 5 bases and J 6 bases; bases outside gene matches: 6. The CDR3 has 14 residues. In germline, CDR1 is MDHEN, CDR2 SYDVKM. In nucleotides, the CDR3 is TGTGCCAGCAGTCGCGCCGGGACAGGGGATGGCTACACCTTC. Encoded protein: CASSRAGTGDGYTF.

The V and J genes are TRBV10-1 and TRBJ1-2; unclear D gene. The CDR3 loop spans 12 amino acids. The V gene lost 3 bases and the J gene lost 4 bases, with 6 bases spanning the gap. Germline V gene data show CDR1 as WNHNN and CDR2 as SYGVQD (reference sequence). This CDR3 reads CASSDDRYGYTF. The CDR3 region has the DNA TGCGCCAGCAGTGATGACCGCTATGGCTACACCTTC.

As DNA, the CDR3 is TGTGCCAGCAGCTGGAACCCAAGCAGGCAGGAGAACACTGAAGCTTTCTTT. Its protein product is CASSWNPSRQENTEAFF. The genes are TRBV7-8 and TRBJ1-1; unclear D gene. Trimming shortened V by 4 bases and J by 1 base, and 19 bases separated the two germline ends. There are 17 residues in the CDR3. CDR1 and CDR2 (germline): SGHVS, FQNEAQ.

Of note for this clone: One end of the junction is discordant with germline, which a read error may explain. The rearrangement uses TRBV29-1 and TRBJ1-2; TRBD1 is a possible D gene (6 bases). This CDR3 is 9 amino acids long. Germline V CDR1 and CDR2: SQVTM, ANQGSEA. For the CDR3, the DNA is TGCAGCGTTGAGAAGGGGGGTGACTTC. Encoded protein: CSVEKGGDF.

This chain joins TRBV9 and TRBJ1-1; 8 nucleotides line up with TRBD1. With V trimmed by 0 bases and J by 3 bases, 10 bases remained unmatched. The CDR3 is 17 amino acids. The germline V gene encodes CDR1 SGDLS and CDR2 YYNGEE. The CDR3 coding sequence is TGTGCCAGCAGCGTAGGGATCGACAGGGGTAGGGACACTGAAGCTTTCTTT. Encoded protein: CASSVGIDRGRDTEAFF.

The genes are TRBV25-1 and TRBJ2-1; TRBD1 matches at 9 bases. Germline V CDR1 and CDR2: MGHDK, SYGVNS. CDR3 length: 14 amino acids. Trimming removed 10 bases from V and 8 bases from J; junction bases left unmatched: 12. CDR3 residues: CATTGTGFGDEQFF. The CDR3 DNA sequence: TGTGCCACCACCGGGACAGGGTTTGGTGATGAGCAGTTCTTC. Variable domain in full (rest from reference TRBV25-1 and TRBJ2-1): EADIYQTPRYLVIGTGKKITLECSQTMGHDKMYWYQQDPGMELHLIHYSYGVNSTEKGDLSSESTVSRIRTEHFPLTLESARPSHTSQYLCATTGTGFGDEQFFGPGTRLTVL.

The chain uses TRBV29-1 and TRBJ1-2; a weak D match, TRBD1 (6 bases). The CDR3 is 13 amino acids. With 4 bases removed from V and 4 bases from J, the gap between germline ends came to 13 bases. Per the germline V gene, CDR1 is SQVTM and CDR2 is ANQGSEA. CDR3 coding DNA: TGCAGCGTTGGTACCCAGGGGACCTATGGCTACACCTTC. Its translation: CSVGTQGTYGYTF.

The V gene is TRBV6-5, the J gene TRBJ2-1, with 9 bases matching TRBD2. The V and J ends lost 6 bases and 4 bases, in that order; junction bases with no gene match: 7. CDR1 MNHEY and CDR2 SVGAGI come from the germline V gene. The CDR3 consists of 15 residues. The CDR3 protein is CASRIAGESYNEQFF. The CDR3 coding sequence is TGTGCCAGCAGGATAGCGGGAGAATCGTACAATGAGCAGTTCTTC.

The CDR3 loop is CASSFQVSSYNEQFF. CDR3 bases: TGCGCCAGCAGCTTTCAGGTTAGCTCCTACAATGAGCAGTTCTTC. The chain is built from TRBV5-1 and TRBJ2-1; D unresolved. Trimming removed 2 bases at V and 0 bases at J, with 9 bases between. The CDR3 sequence is 15 residues long. CDR1 SGHRS and CDR2 YFSETQ come from the germline V gene. Drawing the rest from reference TRBV5-1 and TRBJ2-1, the complete variable domain is KAGVTQTPRYLIKTRGQQVTLSCSPISGHRSVSWYQQTPGQGLQFLFEYFSETQRNKGNFPGRFSGRQFSNSRSEMNVSTLELGDSALYLCASSFQVSSYNEQFFGPGTRLTVL.